The 25 T cell receptor beta chains in this list originate from one sample, sequenced in a study of somatic mutations in cytotoxic T cells in rheumatoid arthritis. The data were produced by immunoSEQ multiplex PCR, yet TCRdb's version contains in-frame clones alone and is incomplete. Seen here are roughly 3,500 clones, 70% to 85% observed once, and the top ten hold 65% to 70%. Sequencing was performed on CD8+ T cells sorted from blood. These receptor sequences come from a middle-aged man with rheumatoid arthritis.

DNA of the CDR3: TGTGCCAGCAGTGCCCTTGAAACTAGCACAGATACGCAGTATTTT. Translated, it gives CASSALETSTDTQYF. V gene TRBV6-6 combines with J gene TRBJ2-3, with D unresolved. Germline lookup yields CDR1 MNHNY and CDR2 SVGAGI (reference sequence). CDR3 length: 15 residues. V was clipped by 5 bases and J by 0 bases, with 12 bases between them.

The gene calls are TRBV19 and TRBJ2-7, with a weak D call TRBD2 (7 bases). This CDR3 has 15 amino acids. CDR1 and CDR2 from the germline V gene are LNHDA and SQIVND (reference sequence). The ends were cut back, 7 bases at V and 2 bases at J, with 18 bases in the middle. CDR3 bases: TGTGCCAGTACCGCGGGGGCGGGGCCGGCCTACGAGCAGTACTTC. This sequence encodes CASTAGAGPAYEQYF. Combining the CDR3 with reference TRBV19 and TRBJ2-7 gives the whole variable domain DGGITQSPKYLFRKEGQNVTLSCEQNLNHDAMYWYRQDPGQGLRLIYYSQIVNDFQKGDIAEGYSVSREKKESFPLTVTSAQKNPTAFYLCASTAGAGPAYEQYFGPGTRLTVT.

CDR3 residues: CASSLYYSNQPQHF. The DNA for the CDR3 is TGTGCCAGCAGTTTATACTATAGCAATCAGCCCCAGCATTTT. This chain joins TRBV27 and TRBJ1-5, with D hard to call. In germline, CDR1 is MNHEY, CDR2 SMNVEV (reference sequence). V was trimmed by 1 base and J by 0 bases, leaving 4 bases between them. This CDR3 region has 14 residues.

The V call is TRBV29-1, the J call TRBJ2-1, with 8 bases lining up with TRBD2. Losses at the gene ends were 4 bases for V and 1 base for J; bases not matched to a gene: 3. The CDR3 has 14 residues. Germline V gene data show CDR1 as SQVTM and CDR2 as ANQGSEA. The CDR3, as DNA: TGCAGCGTTGTCGGGAGGGATTCCTACAATGAGCAGTTCTTC. Protein sequence: CSVVGRDSYNEQFF.

The chain carries TRBV10-3 and TRBJ2-3, with TRBD2 as a possible D gene (7 bases). CDR3 length: 15 amino acids. The germline CDR1 and CDR2 sequences are ENHRY and SYGVKD. Trimming removed 6 bases at V and 6 bases at J, with 19 bases between. This CDR3 reads CAISILAARGDTQYF. CDR3 sequence (DNA): TGTGCCATCAGCATCCTAGCGGCGAGGGGGGATACGCAGTATTTT.

This rearrangement joins TRBV19 to TRBJ2-7; a possible D gene is TRBD2 (8 bases). Trimming cost V 8 bases and J 1 base, with 27 bases left between them. CDR3 length: 18 residues. Germline CDR1 LNHDA, CDR2 SQIVND (reference sequence). The CDR3 is CASQATGAGGRFSYEQYF. For the CDR3, the DNA is TGTGCCAGTCAGGCAACAGGGGCGGGAGGACGCTTTTCCTACGAGCAGTACTTC.

The J gene is TRBJ2-6, the V gene TRBV21-1; TRBD2 was called by the table and not checked on the DNA. TRBV21-1 corresponds to a pseudogene. The CDR3 loop spans 20 amino acids. The DNA for the CDR3 is TGTGCCAGCAGCCGTGGGACTAGCGGGAGTTGGGACTGTGGGGCCAACGTCCTGACTTTC. It specifies CASSRGTSGSWDCGANVLTF.

As concerns this clone: At one end, the junction sequence differs from germline, possibly due to a read error. This sequence joins TRBV7-7 and TRBJ2-5, with TRBD2 matching 9 bases. CDR1 SSHAT and CDR2 FNYEAQ come from the germline V gene (reference sequence). This CDR3 is 15 amino acids long. The DNA for the CDR3 is TGTGCTAGCAGCTTAGCGGCGCGGGAGGGGGAGACCCAGTACTTC. Protein sequence: CASSLAAREGETQYF. The full variable domain, rest sourced from reference TRBV7-7 and TRBJ2-5, is GAGVSQSPRYKVTKRGQDVTLRCDPISSHATLYWYQQALGQGPEFLTYFNYEAQPDKSGLPSDRFSAERPEGSISTLTIQRTEQRDSAMYRCASSLAAREGETQYFGPGTRLLVL.

The V call is TRBV15, the J call TRBJ2-1, with 9 bases identical to TRBD2. CDR3 size: 15 residues. Unmatched junction bases numbered 8, after V lost 3 bases and J lost 8 bases. Germline V CDR1 and CDR2: LNHNV, YYDKDF (reference sequence). This CDR3 reads CATSSRAGGPDEQFF. In nucleotides, the CDR3 is TGTGCCACCAGCAGTCGGGCGGGAGGGCCGGATGAGCAGTTCTTC.

The rearrangement uses TRBV18 and TRBJ2-5; 8 bases agree with TRBD1. With V trimmed by 3 bases and J by 5 bases, 2 bases remained unmatched. Germline CDR1 and CDR2: KGHSH and LQKENI. The CDR3 loop spans 13 amino acids. In nucleotides, the CDR3 is TGTGCCAGCTCACCGGACAGGGAGGAGACCCAGTACTTC. Translating it yields CASSPDREETQYF.

V is TRBV7-9 and J is TRBJ2-7, with TRBD1 matching 7 bases. Germline assignment: CDR1 SEHNR and CDR2 FQNEAQ (reference sequence). J gave up 4 bases and V 5 bases, and 11 bases lay outside the gene matches. The CDR3 covers 15 residues. CDR3 in DNA: TGTGCCAGCAGCATAGAACAGGGGAGCGGTTACGAGCAGTACTTC. Translated: CASSIEQGSGYEQYF.

V usage is TRBV27 and J usage is TRBJ2-3, with a weak D call TRBD1 (5 bases). Germline values: CDR1 MNHEY, CDR2 SMNVEV (reference sequence). Trimming removed 8 bases at V and 3 bases at J, with 18 bases between. This CDR3 has 15 residues. As DNA, the CDR3 is TGTGCCAGCGGCCCGCCAGGGCTTGTAACAGATACGCAGTATTTT. Its protein is CASGPPGLVTDTQYF.

In the case of this clone: Other DNA sequences of this sample code for an identical CDR3. The chain has TRBV29-1 and TRBJ2-6; D might be TRBD2 (6 bases). CDR1 is SQVTM and CDR2 is ANQGSEA in the germline V gene. V shed 0 bases and J shed 3 bases, with 9 bases lying between them. The CDR3 spans 15 residues. CDR3 sequence reads: CSVEEGGSGANVLTF. The CDR3 DNA follows: TGCAGCGTTGAAGAGGGGGGAAGTGGGGCCAACGTCCTGACTTTC.

J is TRBJ2-1 and V is TRBV28; 10 bases map to TRBD2. V shed 5 bases, J shed 4 bases, and the junction held 8 bases outside the gene matches. Looked up from germline, CDR1 is MDHEN and CDR2 is SYDVKM. The CDR3 spans 16 residues. The CDR3 here is CASSLRGTSVYNEQFF. As DNA, the CDR3 is TGTGCCAGCAGTCTGAGGGGGACTAGCGTATACAATGAGCAGTTCTTC.

The chain carries TRBV7-9 and TRBJ1-4; D is possibly TRBD1 (5 bases). CDR3 length equals 18 residues. V lost 5 bases and J lost 0, with 19 bases in between. CDR1 and CDR2 (germline): SEHNR, FQNEAQ (reference sequence). The DNA for the CDR3 is TGTGCCAGCAGCCGGGGGGTGGTGCAGAAACCAACTAATGAAAAACTGTTTTTT. This sequence encodes CASSRGVVQKPTNEKLFF.

J is TRBJ2-3 and V is TRBV7-9, with 9 bases that match TRBD2. The germline CDR1 and CDR2 sequences are SEHNR and FQNEAQ (reference sequence). J was trimmed by 7 bases and V by 5 bases; bases with no gene match: 7. The CDR3 length is 14 residues. Written as DNA, the CDR3 is TGTGCCAGCAGCCGGACTAGCGAGAGCCATACGCAGTATTTT. This translates into CASSRTSESHTQYF.

The CDR3 loop is CASSPEGGGNQPQHF. The CDR3 DNA is TGTGCCAGCAGCCCAGAAGGAGGAGGCAATCAGCCCCAGCATTTT. V is TRBV7-9 and J is TRBJ1-5; no firm D call. The germline V gene encodes CDR1 SEHNR and CDR2 FQNEAQ (reference sequence). The CDR3 totals 15 residues. The V gene lost 5 bases and the J gene lost 2 bases, with 13 bases spanning the gap.

J is TRBJ2-7 and V is TRBV9; D is unresolved. CDR3 length: 13 amino acids. The V gene lost 0 bases and the J gene lost 2 bases, with 6 bases spanning the gap. Germline-derived CDR1 and CDR2 are SGDLS and YYNGEE. CDR3 nucleotides: TGTGCCAGCAGCGTAGCTCCAGCCTACGAGCAGTACTTC. Its protein product is CASSVAPAYEQYF.

This clone is a singleton in its sample. The V gene is TRBV7-9, the J gene TRBJ2-5; TRBD2 agrees at 11 bases. Germline V gene sequence: CDR1 SEHNR, CDR2 FQNEAQ (reference sequence). The CDR3 consists of 15 residues. V shed 3 bases, J shed 3 bases, and the junction held 3 bases outside the gene matches. The CDR3: CASSLSGLAEETQYF. In DNA form, the CDR3 reads TGTGCCAGCAGCTTGTCGGGACTAGCGGAAGAGACCCAGTACTTC. The full variable domain, its missing parts supplied by reference TRBV7-9 and TRBJ2-5, is DTGVSQNPRHKITKRGQNVTFRCDPISEHNRLYWYRQTLGQGPEFLTYFQNEAQLEKSRLLSDRFSAERPKGSFSTLEIQRTEQGDSAMYLCASSLSGLAEETQYFGPGTRLLVL.

This chain uses TRBV4-2 with TRBJ2-7; 12 positions agree with TRBD1. The J segment lost 1 base and the V segment lost 2 bases, leaving 3 bases of the junction unmatched. The CDR3 is 16 residues long. CDR1 LGHNA and CDR2 YNFKEQ come from the germline V gene. The DNA for the CDR3 is TGTGCCAGCAGCCAAACGGGACAGGGGGCTTCCTACGAGCAGTACTTC. Protein sequence: CASSQTGQGASYEQYF.

This clone was counted a few times. J is TRBJ2-7 and V is TRBV2; D possibly corresponds to TRBD2 (6 bases). Trimming shortened V by 11 bases and J by 3 bases, and 8 bases separated the two germline ends. Looked up from germline, CDR1 is SNHLY and CDR2 is FYNNEI. The CDR3 is 10 residues long. In DNA form, the CDR3 reads TGTGCCCCCGGGAGCTACGAGCAGTACTTC. It is translated as CAPGSYEQYF.

V is TRBV27 and J is TRBJ1-3; 9 nucleotides agree with TRBD1. V lost 5 bases to trimming and J lost 3 bases; unmatched junction nucleotides: 11. Germline CDR1 is MNHEY and CDR2 is SMNVEV (reference sequence). The CDR3 is 17 residues long. The CDR3 DNA reads TGTGCCAGCAGTCCCGATAGCGGGACAGGGTGTGGAAACACCATATATTTT. Residues: CASSPDSGTGCGNTIYF.

This chain connects TRBV10-2 to TRBJ2-2; maybe TRBD2 (6 bases). V was pared by 4 bases and J by 5 bases, with 14 bases between. Germline assignment: CDR1 WSHSY and CDR2 SAAADI. The CDR3 consists of 15 residues. CDR3: CASSVPQGGTGELFF. CDR3 in DNA: TGCGCCAGCAGTGTCCCCCAGGGAGGAACCGGGGAGCTGTTTTTT.

V is TRBV28 and J is TRBJ2-7; the match to TRBD2 covers 7 bases. The CDR3 runs to 14 residues. Germline CDR1 reads MDHEN; CDR2 reads SYDVKM. V shed 6 bases, J shed 0 bases, and the junction held 5 bases outside the gene matches. CDR3 nucleotide sequence: TGTGCCAGCAGACCCGAGCGGGGCTCCTACGAGCAGTACTTC. This gives the protein CASRPERGSYEQYF.

The genes are TRBV12-5 and TRBJ2-5, with 7 bases identical to TRBD1. The CDR3 covers 13 residues. J lost 6 bases, V lost 4 bases, and 5 bases had no gene match. The germline gives CDR1 LGHNT, CDR2 FRNRAP. CDR3 DNA: TGTGCTAGTGGTTCACAGGGGTTGAAGACCCAGTACTTC. Protein sequence: CASGSQGLKTQYF.